A single sample is the source of the 2 T cell receptor beta chains below, sequenced in a study of CD8 T cells in Susac syndrome. RNA was extracted with the RNeasy kit, and a quantity of roughly 0.5 to 1 ug was reverse transcribed using random hexamers. TCRdb re-derived calls from the immunoSEQ multiplex PCR reads in MiXCR, one entry per CDR3 protein. Altogether about 71,000 distinct CDR3 sequences are present, approximately 96% being singletons, with the ten largest covering 0.1% to 0.12%. The material sequenced was CD4+ T cells from PBMCs. The receptors come from a human donor with multiple sclerosis.

This sequence joins TRBV4-2 and TRBJ1-5; D uncertain. The germline V and J ends were trimmed by 4 bases and 0 bases, with 7 bases remaining between them. From germline, CDR1 is LGHNA and CDR2 YNFKEQ. CDR3 length: 14 amino acids. The CDR3 loop reads CASSRDNSNQPQHF. The CDR3, as DNA: TGTGCCAGCAGCCGTGACAATAGCAATCAGCCCCAGCATTTT.

This clonotype appeared a single time. V and J are TRBV20-1 and TRBJ2-3; perhaps D is TRBD1 or TRBD2 (5 bases each). This CDR3 is built from 15 residues. The V end lost 4 bases, the J end lost 2 bases, and 16 bases lay between the germline ends. Looked up from germline, CDR1 is DFQATT and CDR2 is SNEGSKA (reference sequence). The CDR3: CSAKDAGAHTDTQYF. The CDR3 region has the DNA TGCAGTGCTAAAGACGCCGGGGCACACACAGATACGCAGTATTTT.